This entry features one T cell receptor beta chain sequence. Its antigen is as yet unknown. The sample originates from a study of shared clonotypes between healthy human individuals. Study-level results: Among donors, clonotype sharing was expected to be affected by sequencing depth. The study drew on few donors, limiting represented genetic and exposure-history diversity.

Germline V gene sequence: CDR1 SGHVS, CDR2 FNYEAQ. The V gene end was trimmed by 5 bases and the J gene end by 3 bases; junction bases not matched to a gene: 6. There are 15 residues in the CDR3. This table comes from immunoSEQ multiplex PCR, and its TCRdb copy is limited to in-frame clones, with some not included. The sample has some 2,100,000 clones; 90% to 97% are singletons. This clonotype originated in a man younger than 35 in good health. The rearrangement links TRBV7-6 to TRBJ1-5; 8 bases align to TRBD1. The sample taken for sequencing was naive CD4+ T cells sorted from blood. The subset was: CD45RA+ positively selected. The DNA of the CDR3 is TGTGCCAGCAGCGCACAGGGGGGGCACAATCAGCCCCAGCATTTT. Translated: CASSAQGGHNQPQHF.